Listed below are T cell receptor beta chains from one sample, sequenced in a study of monozygotic twins with inflammatory bowel disease. Reprocessing the 5' RACE reads, TCRdb reports a single entry for every CDR3 protein and omits DNA. The table for this sample gives 440,000 or so distinct CDR3 sequences. Material for sequencing was blood. These receptors were collected from a human donor with ulcerative colitis or Crohn's disease, or a healthy co-twin of an affected twin (not recorded which). The CDR3 runs from the conserved cysteine through the conserved F or W.

J gene | V gene | CDR3 protein
TRBJ2-2 | TRBV28 | CASRTGTGWPGELFF
TRBJ2-7 | TRBV14 | CASSQLKGVKISEQYF
TRBJ1-1 | TRBV3-1 | CASSQDPPWNPTEAFF
TRBJ2-1 | TRBV29-1 | CSVLGQGGFEQFF
TRBJ2-5 | TRBV12-3/TRBV12-4 | CASSPDQTQYF
TRBJ1-2 | TRBV12-3/TRBV12-4 | CASSSGTYGYTF
TRBJ2-2 | TRBV20-1 | CSARPPKAGPVTNTGELFF
TRBJ2-1 | TRBV7-8 | CASTPFRDRGYNEQFF
TRBJ2-5 | TRBV12-3/TRBV12-4 | CASSPRARLAETQYF
TRBJ2-7 | TRBV6-5 | CASSSYIAGTRRTEQYF
TRBJ2-1 | TRBV15 | CATSLASYGSHNEQFF
TRBJ2-1 | TRBV9 | CASSVDGGGPLQFF
TRBJ2-3 | TRBV10-3 | CAIRGGERVSDTQYF
TRBJ2-3 | TRBV30 | CAWSPGWGDTQYF
TRBJ1-4 | TRBV5-4 | CASSSYQEEKLFF
TRBJ1-5 | TRBV18 | CASSPGAGNQPQHF
TRBJ2-3 | TRBV28 | CASTQGASHHADTQYF
TRBJ2-1 | TRBV12-3/TRBV12-4 | CASKIGTGQQFF
TRBJ2-2 | TRBV21-1 | CASSGQDGGELFF
TRBJ2-6 | TRBV19 | CASSISGTASGANVLTF
TRBJ2-3 | TRBV4-1 | CASSPRVAGADTQYF
TRBJ1-1 | TRBV20-1 | CSAQRDRGNTEAFF
TRBJ1-2 | TRBV24-1 | CATSVQADYGYTF
TRBJ2-3 | TRBV28 | CASSLWGIPSTDTQYF
TRBJ2-7 | TRBV9 | CASSLTGREQYF
TRBJ2-3 | TRBV24-1 | CATSDFRQGGTDTQYF